What follows are 26 T cell receptor beta chains derived from one specimen sequenced in a study of Siglec-9 on CD8 T cells in melanoma. TCRdb's copy holds only in-frame clones and misses some; the assay was immunoSEQ multiplex PCR. The sample records almost 30,000 clones, less than 85% being singletons. Material for sequencing was Siglec-9- CD8+ T cells sorted from blood. These receptors originate from a human donor in good health.

The chain carries TRBV19 and TRBJ2-1; D not resolved. The V end lost 0 bases, the J end lost 2 bases, and 11 bases lay between the germline ends. Germline assignment: CDR1 LNHDA and CDR2 SQIVND (reference sequence). The CDR3 has 16 residues. Here the CDR3 DNA reads TGTGCCAGTAGTATAGAGGACCGGATAGCCTACAATGAGCAGTTCTTC. Translation: CASSIEDRIAYNEQFF. Combining the CDR3 with reference TRBV19 and TRBJ2-1 gives the whole variable domain DGGITQSPKYLFRKEGQNVTLSCEQNLNHDAMYWYRQDPGQGLRLIYYSQIVNDFQKGDIAEGYSVSREKKESFPLTVTSAQKNPTAFYLCASSIEDRIAYNEQFFGPGTRLTVL.

The CDR3 spells CSVVGQGTYNEQFF. The CDR3 DNA follows: TGCAGCGTTGTCGGCCAGGGTACCTACAATGAGCAGTTCTTC. This chain connects TRBV29-1 to TRBJ2-1, with TRBD1 as a possible D gene (5 bases). The CDR3 is 14 residues long. Germline values: CDR1 SQVTM, CDR2 ANQGSEA. With 4 bases removed from V and 2 bases from J, the gap between germline ends came to 12 bases.

This clone was seen a few times. The chain employs TRBV9 and TRBJ1-1, with 8 bases that match TRBD1. The CDR3 has 17 residues. In germline, CDR1 is SGDLS, CDR2 YYNGEE. V lost 2 bases to trimming and J lost 3 bases; unmatched junction nucleotides: 12. The CDR3 loop is CASSVLNPGGRDTEAFF. CDR3 coding DNA: TGTGCCAGCAGCGTCCTCAATCCAGGGGGCAGGGACACTGAAGCTTTCTTT.

The sample holds one count of this clone. The chain combines TRBV27 with TRBJ2-2; 11 positions agree with TRBD2. Germline-derived CDR1 and CDR2 are MNHEY and SMNVEV (reference sequence). J was trimmed by 8 bases and V by 8 bases; bases with no gene match: 7. The CDR3 has 14 residues. DNA of the CDR3: TGTGCCAGCGCCCCCGGACTAGCGGGTGGGGAGCTGTTTTTT. This encodes CASAPGLAGGELFF.

The CDR3, as DNA: TGTGCCATCAGTGAGTCAAGTTCAACTAATGAAAAACTGTTTTTT. Residues: CAISESSSTNEKLFF. This sequence joins TRBV10-3 and TRBJ1-4; no firm D call. CDR3 length: 15 residues. Germline values: CDR1 ENHRY, CDR2 SYGVKD. The germline V and J ends were trimmed by 0 bases and 0 bases, with 5 bases remaining between them.

The chain is built from TRBV6-1 and TRBJ1-3, with D maybe TRBD1 (5 bases). The CDR3 totals 14 residues. Deletions cut 4 bases from V and 7 bases from J, with 14 bases between. From germline, CDR1 is MNHNS and CDR2 SASEGT. The CDR3 protein is CASSGAWGSNTIYF. The CDR3 nucleotides are TGTGCCAGCAGTGGTGCTTGGGGGTCGAACACCATATATTTT.

The chain recombines TRBV10-2 with TRBJ2-2; D unresolved. The CDR3 is 12 amino acids. Germline V gives CDR1 WSHSY, CDR2 SAAADI. The germline V and J ends were trimmed by 7 bases and 6 bases, with 9 bases remaining between them. CDR3 bases: TGCGCCAGCACCCTGCTCTCCGGGGAGCTGTTTTTT. Amino acid sequence: CASTLLSGELFF.

The rearrangement uses TRBV5-1 and TRBJ2-1, with unresolved D. The ends were cut back, 4 bases at V and 0 bases at J, with 11 bases in the middle. The CDR3 runs 15 residues. Germline assignment: CDR1 SGHRS and CDR2 YFSETQ. The CDR3 DNA reads TGCGCCAGCAGCCCCTCTACCAGCTCCTACAATGAGCAGTTCTTC. Encoded protein: CASSPSTSSYNEQFF.

The V call is TRBV19, the J call TRBJ1-2; D call uncertain. Germline V gene sequence: CDR1 LNHDA, CDR2 SQIVND (reference sequence). The CDR3 is 12 residues long. V was shortened by 8 bases and J by 7 bases, with 14 bases between the two germline ends. DNA for the CDR3: TGTGCCAGTGGGCCGGTGGGGTTTGGCTACACCTTC. Translation: CASGPVGFGYTF.

The chain combines TRBV15 with TRBJ2-2; 10 nucleotides align to TRBD2. The length of the CDR3 is 17 residues. The V gene end was trimmed by 0 bases and the J gene end by 3 bases; junction bases not matched to a gene: 4. Looked up from germline, CDR1 is LNHNV and CDR2 is YYDKDF (reference sequence). CDR3 nucleotides: TGTGCCACCAGCAGAGATGCTAGCGGGAGTTACACCGGGGAGCTGTTTTTT. Protein: CATSRDASGSYTGELFF.

CDR3 in amino acids: CAWSSGNYEQYF. The DNA of the CDR3 is TGTGCCTGGAGTTCAGGGAACTACGAGCAGTACTTC. The genes are TRBV30 and TRBJ2-7; a possible D gene is TRBD1 (5 bases). Germline V gives CDR1 GTSNPN, CDR2 SVGIG (reference sequence). Trimming left V 2 bases short and J 3 bases short, with 8 bases between. The length of the CDR3 is 12 residues.

The J gene is TRBJ1-1, the V gene TRBV19; the D is unclear. Germline V gene lookup returns CDR1 LNHDA and CDR2 SQIVND (reference sequence). The length of the CDR3 is 13 residues. V dropped 3 bases and J dropped 6 bases, with 11 bases sitting between them. The CDR3, as DNA: TGTGCCAGTAGTATTCCCCCCCCGGCTGAAGCTTTCTTT. Translating gives CASSIPPPAEAFF.

Here the CDR3 reads CASSFSSSYEQYF. The CDR3 coding sequence is TGTGCCAGCAGCTTCTCAAGCTCCTACGAGCAGTACTTC. The chain recombines TRBV7-8 with TRBJ2-7; D uncertain. CDR1 is SGHVS and CDR2 is FQNEAQ in the germline V gene. V was pared by 3 bases and J by 0 bases, with 6 bases between. The CDR3 loop spans 13 amino acids.

This rearrangement joins TRBV14 to TRBJ2-1; the match to TRBD1 covers 7 bases. Per the germline V gene, CDR1 is SGHDN and CDR2 is FVKESK. J lost 9 bases, V lost 3 bases, and 17 bases had no gene match. The CDR3 sequence is 17 residues long. The CDR3: CASSHEQGLDRSGEQFF. Here the CDR3 DNA reads TGTGCCAGCAGCCACGAACAGGGGTTAGACCGATCGGGTGAGCAGTTCTTC.

The rearrangement uses TRBV28 and TRBJ1-2; possibly TRBD1 for D (5 bases). The CDR3 covers 13 residues. The V gene lost 8 bases and the J gene lost 7 bases, with 17 bases spanning the gap. CDR1 is MDHEN, CDR2 SYDVKM, per germline. The DNA of the CDR3 is TGTGCCAGCTGGGCAGGGCCCCACGTTGGCTACACCTTC. This encodes CASWAGPHVGYTF.

This clone has more than one count but fewer than ten. The rearrangement links TRBV7-6 to TRBJ2-1, with D maybe TRBD2 (7 bases). The V end was cut by 8 bases, the J end by 4 bases, with 15 bases between. The CDR3 is 14 amino acids. Germline loops: CDR1 SGHVS, CDR2 FNYEAQ. The CDR3 here is CASAVGGPYNEQFF. The CDR3 bases are TGTGCCAGCGCGGTCGGGGGGCCTTACAATGAGCAGTTCTTC.

This clone has a single count. The chain recombines TRBV21-1 with TRBJ1-2. TRBV21-1 is flagged as a pseudogene. CDR3 length equals 13 residues. The CDR3, as DNA: TGTGCCAGCAGCATGAACCTACACGAGGGCTACACCTTC. It specifies CASSMNLHEGYTF.

The chain's CDR3 is CASSVEASGRLSDEQFF. The CDR3 bases are TGTGCCAGCAGCGTAGAGGCTAGCGGGAGGCTATCCGATGAGCAGTTCTTC. The chain uses TRBV9 and TRBJ2-1, with TRBD2 identical over 11 bases. The V segment lost 0 bases and the J segment 8 bases; nucleotides outside the gene matches: 10. CDR3 size: 17 residues. From germline, CDR1 is SGDLS and CDR2 YYNGEE.

V is TRBV7-9 and J is TRBJ2-1, with D tentatively TRBD1 (7 bases). The CDR3 extends over 17 amino acids. Trimming removed 4 bases at V and 7 bases at J, with 23 bases between. CDR1 SEHNR and CDR2 FQNEAQ come from the germline V gene (reference sequence). The CDR3 bases are TGTGCCAGCAGCTCCCAGCGGATCAGGGGGGAAATGAATGAGCAGTTCTTC. The encoded protein is CASSSQRIRGEMNEQFF.

This rearrangement joins TRBV6-6 to TRBJ1-5; D is undetermined. CDR3 length equals 15 residues. V lost 0 bases, J lost 2 bases, and 8 bases lay in between. Germline V gene data show CDR1 as MNHNY and CDR2 as SVGAGI (reference sequence). The CDR3 region is CASSYSGIGNQPQHF. CDR3 nucleotide sequence: TGTGCCAGCAGTTACTCAGGGATAGGCAATCAGCCCCAGCATTTT.

This clone occurred a few times. The chain employs TRBV7-9 and TRBJ2-2; D possibly corresponds to TRBD2 (5 bases). The V end lost 5 bases, the J end lost 4 bases, and 11 bases lay between the germline ends. Germline V CDR1 and CDR2: SEHNR, FQNEAQ (reference sequence). The length of the CDR3 is 14 residues. The CDR3 DNA follows: TGTGCCAGCAGCCTAGAGGGTCGCACCGGGGAGCTGTTTTTT. Translating it yields CASSLEGRTGELFF.

The genes are TRBV14 and TRBJ2-3; D unresolved. The CDR3 sequence is 14 residues long. V dropped 4 bases and J dropped 4 bases, with 12 bases sitting between them. The germline V gene has CDR1 SGHDN and CDR2 FVKESK. CDR3 in DNA: TGTGCCAGCAGCCTTATGCCCTCTCCAGATACGCAGTATTTT. This translates into CASSLMPSPDTQYF.

The J gene is TRBJ1-4, the V gene TRBV6-6; 10 bases are shared with TRBD1. Germline V CDR1 and CDR2: MNHNY, SVGAGI (reference sequence). This CDR3 region has 16 residues. CDR3 coding DNA: TGTGGGTCCCGCGACAGGGGGCTTACAACTAATGAAAAACTGTTTTTT. This encodes CGSRDRGLTTNEKLFF.

The chain is built from TRBV19 and TRBJ2-2; D call uncertain. CDR3 length: 13 residues. V was clipped by 2 bases and J by 5 bases, with 6 bases between them. Germline V gives CDR1 LNHDA, CDR2 SQIVND (reference sequence). CDR3 DNA sequence: TGTGCCAGTAGTATATTGGCGACCGGGGAGCTGTTTTTT. It translates to CASSILATGELFF. The variable domain in full, with the rest retrieved from reference TRBV19 and TRBJ2-2, is DGGITQSPKYLFRKEGQNVTLSCEQNLNHDAMYWYRQDPGQGLRLIYYSQIVNDFQKGDIAEGYSVSREKKESFPLTVTSAQKNPTAFYLCASSILATGELFFGEGSRLTVL.

This chain joins TRBV5-5 and TRBJ2-7, with a weak D call TRBD2 (5 bases). The ends were cut back, 2 bases at V and 3 bases at J, with 12 bases in the middle. CDR1 SGHKS and CDR2 YYEKEE come from the germline V gene (reference sequence). The length of the CDR3 is 14 residues. The CDR3 sequence is CASSFFKRDYEQYV. CDR3 DNA: TGTGCCAGCAGCTTTTTCAAACGGGACTACGAGCAGTACGTC.

This clone has just a few counts. The V call is TRBV5-1, the J call TRBJ1-4; D call uncertain. The germline CDR1 and CDR2 sequences are SGHRS and YFSETQ. This CDR3 contains 15 residues. V lost 0 bases and J lost 8, with 14 bases in between. The DNA of the CDR3 is TGCGCCAGCAGCTTGGAAGTGTCTGGAGGAGAAAAACTGTTTTTT. Amino acids: CASSLEVSGGEKLFF.